The next 3 T cell receptor beta chains were all read from a single sample in a study of cytomegalovirus exposure and HLA in healthy donors (dated by TCRdb to 2015 to 2018). The library was produced with the immunoSEQ multiplex PCR assay. A mixture of 60 forward primers for TCR Vbeta segments and 13 reverse primers for TCR Jbeta segments was used in the multiplex PCR. This immuneACCESS table, as held by TCRdb, lists in-frame sequences with V and J called but not all clones. Of the missing ones, under half trace to an unresolved V gene in checked studies; the others have no known cause. The sample table lists roughly 100,000 clones, around 80% of them with a count of one. The biggest ten clones account for approximately 10% of the sample. Sequencing was done on a sample of PBMCs. These TCRs come from a young woman in good health and CMV-seropositive.

V usage is TRBV7-3 and J usage is TRBJ2-3, with 9 bases identical to TRBD2. This CDR3 has 15 residues. Trimming at V came to 4 bases and at J to 1 base, leaving 3 bases not matched to a gene. CDR1 and CDR2 from the germline V gene are SGHTA and FQGTGA. CDR3 in amino acids: CASSSSGGRTDTQYF. CDR3 in DNA: TGTGCCAGCAGCTCCAGCGGGGGGCGCACAGATACGCAGTATTTT.

The rearrangement links TRBV27 to TRBJ2-7; D gene uncertain. The CDR3 consists of 9 residues. Trimming cost V 8 bases and J 7 bases, with 6 bases left between them. Germline V gene sequence: CDR1 MNHEY, CDR2 SMNVEV (reference sequence). CDR3 DNA: TGTGCCAGCGGGCGAGAGCAGTACTTC. Its translation is CASGREQYF.

The chain uses TRBV29-1 and TRBJ1-2; TRBD1 aligns across 8 bases. The CDR3 is 12 amino acids. From germline, CDR1 is SQVTM and CDR2 ANQGSEA. Trimming at V came to 7 bases and at J to 5 bases, leaving 6 bases not matched to a gene. The CDR3 spells CSAGQAAYGYTF. The DNA of the CDR3 is TGCAGCGCGGGACAGGCAGCTTATGGCTACACCTTC.